This is a list of T cell receptor beta chains from one sample in a study of early T cells in non-severe SARS-CoV-2 infection. From the 5' RACE reads, TCRdb called clonotypes with MiXCR, one entry per CDR3 protein. The sample consists of over 50,000 distinct CDR3 sequences, around 8% of them appearing once. Sequenced material: whole blood. The source is an adult who was a healthcare worker with PCR-confirmed SARS-CoV-2 infection or an uninfected control (not recorded which). Each CDR3 is given with its conserved first and last residue. D genes are given only for firm matches. Size is stated for part of the rows, as once, few or many counts, or as a class when the clone is expanded.

TRBV6-2/TRBV6-3,-,TRBJ2-7,many,CASSYGEGYEQYF,TGTGCCAGCAGTTACGGAGAGGGGTACGAGCAGTACTTC
TRBV6-1,TRBD2,TRBJ2-1,few,CASSEEGTSFHEQFF,TGTGCCAGCAGTGAAGAGGGGACTAGCTTCCATGAGCAGTTCTTC
TRBV29-1,TRBD1,TRBJ1-1,-,CSVLRDRGTEAFF,TGCAGCGTACTCCGGGACAGGGGGACTGAAGCTTTCTTT
TRBV7-9,TRBD2,TRBJ2-1,-,CASSRLGTSPNNEQFF,TGTGCCAGCAGCCGCTTGGGGACTAGCCCCAACAATGAGCAGTTCTTC
TRBV7-3,-,TRBJ1-1,many,CASSLGGPMNTEAFF,TGTGCCAGCAGCCTCGGGGGCCCCATGAACACTGAAGCTTTCTTT
TRBV4-3,-,TRBJ2-7,many,CASSQGTVSYEQYF,TGCGCCAGCAGCCAAGGCACGGTTTCCTACGAGCAGTACTTC
TRBV29-1,-,TRBJ2-7,many,CSVEGQSPEQYF,TGCAGCGTTGAGGGGCAGAGTCCGGAGCAGTACTTC
TRBV7-2,-,TRBJ2-7,many,CASSFNWDSYEQYF,TGTGCCAGCAGCTTTAACTGGGACTCCTACGAGCAGTACTTC
TRBV7-2,-,TRBJ2-2,many,CASSLESRGELFF,TGTGCCAGCAGCTTAGAGTCTCGAGGGGAGCTGTTTTTT
TRBV5-1,TRBD1,TRBJ2-7,many,CASSQRTGLYEQYF,TGCGCCAGCAGCCAGCGGACAGGCCTCTACGAGCAGTACTTC
TRBV28,TRBD2,TRBJ2-5,medium-sized,CASSLTSGGQETQYF,TGTGCCAGCAGTTTGACTAGCGGGGGCCAAGAGACCCAGTACTTC
TRBV11-2,TRBD2,TRBJ2-1,many,CASSTGLAGGPYNEQFF,TGTGCCAGCAGCACCGGACTAGCGGGGGGGCCGTATAATGAGCAGTTCTTC
TRBV7-9,-,TRBJ1-3,-,CASSSGVLSGNTIYF,TGTGCCAGCAGCTCGGGGGTCCTCTCTGGAAACACCATATATTTT
TRBV3-1,TRBD1,TRBJ1-5,-,CASSQEGGQGQKPQHF,TGTGCCAGCAGCCAAGAGGGGGGACAGGGACAAAAGCCCCAGCATTTT
TRBV2,TRBD2,TRBJ2-1,many,CASSGRTTRVSDEQFF,TGTGCCAGCAGCGGGAGGACTACCCGAGTTTCAGATGAGCAGTTCTTC
TRBV5-1,TRBD1,TRBJ1-1,few,CASSFTGTGAGNTEAFF,TGCGCCAGCAGCTTTACCGGGACAGGGGCGGGGAACACTGAAGCTTTCTTT
TRBV10-3,-,TRBJ2-1,many,CAIRPEPYNEQFF,TGTGCCATCAGACCTGAACCGTACAATGAGCAGTTCTTC
TRBV7-2,TRBD1,TRBJ2-7,many,CASTRGGQGASFYF,TGTGCCAGCACGAGAGGGGGGCAGGGGGCGAGTTTTTACTTC
TRBV9,TRBD1,TRBJ2-7,-,CASSAGTGGFYEQYF,TGTGCCAGCAGCGCAGGGACAGGGGGTTTCTACGAGCAGTACTTC
TRBV5-1,TRBD1,TRBJ1-5,medium-sized,CASSTGQGVQPQHF,TGCGCCAGCAGCACCGGACAGGGGGTACAGCCCCAGCATTTT
TRBV5-1,TRBD1,TRBJ1-1,medium-sized,CASSLRPGGSTEAFF,TGCGCCAGCAGCTTGCGCCCAGGGGGCAGCACTGAAGCTTTCTTT
TRBV7-9,-,TRBJ1-1,many,CASSLDGFMNTEAFF,TGTGCCAGCAGCTTAGACGGTTTCATGAACACTGAAGCTTTCTTT
TRBV12-3/TRBV12-4,TRBD1,TRBJ1-4,few,CASSLSPSQTGIGEEKLFF,TGTGCCAGCAGTTTATCCCCGTCGCAGACAGGGATTGGTGAGGAAAAACTGTTTTTT
TRBV12-3/TRBV12-4,TRBD1,TRBJ2-2,many,CASSPDRGQFGELFF,TGTGCCAGCAGTCCGGACAGGGGTCAATTCGGGGAGCTGTTTTTT